The T cell receptor beta chain described here comes from a study of T cell responses to AZD1222 COVID-19 vaccine. Study-level results: Nearly half of spike-specific TCRs reportedly go after variant regions that carry no mutations. Mostly white British, mostly female donors; authors suggested clonal diversity may be underestimated. Repertoire samples came only from after the peak T cell response. Among vaccine-associated CD4 TCRs, coverage spanned spike, with dominance at 160-218 and 743-854.

Concerning this clone itself: Its antigen is still unknown.

Measured with immunoSEQ multiplex PCR; TCRdb has only the in-frame clones, and not every one. Seen here are 55,000 to 75,000 clones, around 90% observed once, and the top ten hold approximately 4.9%. The junction had 1 base not matched to a gene; V was cut back by 5 bases and J by 7 bases. In germline, CDR1 is LGHDT, CDR2 YNNKEL (reference sequence). This CDR3 is built from 12 residues. The chain is built from TRBV3-1 (or the pseudogene TRBV3-2) and TRBJ2-1, with 8 bases fitting TRBD1. This specimen consisted of peripheral blood, obtained on day 0 of AZD1222 vaccination. This TCR was sampled from an adult in good health. This CDR3 reads CASSYRGNEQFF. DNA of the CDR3: TGTGCCAGCAGCTACAGGGGGAATGAGCAGTTCTTC.